What follows are 20 T cell receptor beta chains derived from one specimen sequenced in a study of T cells in Graves' hyperthyroidism and ophthalmopathy. The investigators amplified TCR beta CDR3 regions from RNA transcripts. During a first-round RT-PCR of the TCR CDR3, the HTBI primer set was used. TCRdb re-called the multiplex PCR reads through MiXCR, storing one row per CDR3 protein. The data show under 650,000 distinct CDR3 sequences, around 16% seen once. The sequencing sample was made of blood. All receptors come from a woman in her twenties or thirties with Graves' hyperthyroidism.

This clonotype was found many times. V and J are TRBV7-2 and TRBJ2-1; maybe TRBD2 (5 bases). There are 15 residues in the CDR3. Germline CDR1 is SGHTA and CDR2 is FQGNSA. V was shortened by 4 bases and J by 4 bases, with 14 bases between the two germline ends. In DNA, the CDR3 is TGTGCCAGCAGCTCCTATAGGACGGGGTACAATGAGCAGTTCTTC. Protein sequence: CASSSYRTGYNEQFF.

This sequence joins TRBV7-3 and TRBJ2-5; 14 bases map to TRBD2. The CDR3 loop spans 18 amino acids. J gave up 5 bases and V 5 bases, and 13 bases lay outside the gene matches. Germline values: CDR1 SGHTA, CDR2 FQGTGA. Here the CDR3 DNA reads TGTGCCAGCAGCCGCGGACTAGCGGGAGGTGGTTCAGGGGAGACCCAGTACTTC. Translating gives CASSRGLAGGGSGETQYF.

The chain carries TRBV30 and TRBJ2-3, with 8 bases aligning to TRBD2. This CDR3 has 15 residues. Unmatched junction bases numbered 6, after V lost 1 base and J lost 3 bases. CDR1 is GTSNPN, CDR2 SVGIG, per germline (reference sequence). The CDR3 coding sequence is TGTGCCTGGAGTGATAAGCGGGAGAAGACAGATACGCAGTATTTT. This sequence encodes CAWSDKREKTDTQYF.

This clonotype was observed many times. V and J are TRBV6-1 and TRBJ2-5, with TRBD2 matching 7 bases. This CDR3 spans 13 amino acids. Germline V gives CDR1 MNHNS, CDR2 SASEGT. J lost 4 bases, V lost 1 base, and 0 bases had no gene match. The CDR3 nucleotides are TGTGCCAGCAGTGAAGAGCGGGGAGAGACCCAGTACTTC. This gives the protein CASSEERGETQYF.

This clonotype was seen a few times. This chain links TRBV5-1 with TRBJ2-2; the D gene is possibly TRBD2 (5 bases). CDR1 is SGHRS and CDR2 is YFSETQ in the germline V gene. CDR3 length: 15 amino acids. V lost 0 bases and J 6 bases, leaving 12 bases between the germline ends. This chain's CDR3 is CASSLGRSGAGELFF. The CDR3 coding sequence is TGCGCCAGCAGCTTGGGCCGGTCCGGGGCCGGGGAGCTGTTTTTT.

This clonotype was found many times. The rearrangement uses TRBV7-8 and TRBJ2-1; TRBD2 matches at 9 bases. The CDR3 has 19 amino acids. Germline V gene data show CDR1 as SGHVS and CDR2 as FQNEAQ. After removal of 5 bases from V and 1 base from J, the junction contained 15 bases not matched to a gene. The CDR3 DNA is TGTGCCAGCAGCACCAGGGGTTGGGGGCGGGAGGGGTCCTACAATGAGCAGTTCTTC. This sequence encodes CASSTRGWGREGSYNEQFF.

At least ten counts were recorded for this clonotype. The chain is built from TRBV2 and TRBJ2-6, with 8 nucleotides matching TRBD1. V shed 6 bases and J 0 bases; nucleotides not matched to a gene: 4. CDR1 is SNHLY, CDR2 FYNNEI, per germline. This CDR3 contains 16 residues. CDR3 sequence: CASSGQGSSGANVLTF. CDR3 DNA sequence: TGTGCCAGCAGCGGACAGGGTAGCTCTGGGGCCAACGTCCTGACTTTC.

This clonotype occurred a few times. J is TRBJ1-1 and V is TRBV6-1; tentative D call: TRBD1 (6 bases). Germline V CDR1 and CDR2: MNHNS, SASEGT. The length of the CDR3 is 14 residues. Trimming pared 4 bases from V and 1 base from J, leaving 10 bases between. CDR3 nucleotide sequence: TGTGCCAGCAGTGGCGACAGGCGGAACACTGAAGCTTTCTTT. Translation: CASSGDRRNTEAFF.

The chain uses TRBV6-1 and TRBJ1-2, with no clear D. V was pared by 1 base and J by 5 bases, with 11 bases between. The CDR3 loop spans 14 amino acids. Germline assignment: CDR1 MNHNS and CDR2 SASEGT. CDR3 amino acids: CASSEGGNRYGYTF. The DNA for the CDR3 is TGTGCCAGCAGTGAAGGGGGAAATCGGTATGGCTACACCTTC.

This clonotype was counted only a few times. The chain is built from TRBV12-3 or TRBV12-4 and TRBJ1-2; D is unclear. V lost 3 bases and J 4 bases, leaving 18 bases between the germline ends. The CDR3 length is 16 residues. CDR3: CASSFLYSQNSYGYTF. CDR3 in DNA: TGTGCCAGCAGTTTCCTTTACAGCCAGAATTCCTATGGCTACACCTTC.

V is TRBV5-5 and J is TRBJ2-7; D possibly corresponds to TRBD1 (6 bases). Germline values: CDR1 SGHKS, CDR2 YYEKEE (reference sequence). The CDR3 extends over 15 amino acids. Trimming cost V 4 bases and J 6 bases, with 20 bases left between them. CDR3 bases: TGTGCCAGCAGCCCAAGTACAGGGACCACGTTCGAGCAGTACTTC. It translates to CASSPSTGTTFEQYF.

The sample holds one count of this clonotype. The chain carries TRBV29-1 and TRBJ2-7; D is unresolved. Between the trimmed V and J ends, which lost 4 bases and 3 bases, there was a span of 13 bases. Germline assignment: CDR1 SQVTM and CDR2 ANQGSEA. The CDR3 contains 13 residues. The CDR3, as DNA: TGCAGCGTTGTTGTGTTAGGCAGCTACGAGCAGTACTTC. This gives the protein CSVVVLGSYEQYF.

This clonotype was picked up many times. The V call is TRBV28, the J call TRBJ2-2; TRBD2 is a possible D gene (6 bases). CDR1 is MDHEN, CDR2 SYDVKM, per germline. The V end lost 8 bases, the J end lost 2 bases, and 12 bases lay between the germline ends. The CDR3 contains 14 residues. DNA of the CDR3: TGTGCCAGCTTAACTAGCCTCAACACCGGGGAGCTGTTTTTT. Amino acid sequence: CASLTSLNTGELFF.

This clonotype was seen repeatedly, ten times or more. The DNA of the CDR3 is TGTGCCAGCAGCCCGGAAGCGGGAGCCTACGAGCAGTACTTC. Its protein is CASSPEAGAYEQYF. The J gene is TRBJ2-7, the V gene TRBV2; 8 positions agree with TRBD2. The V and J ends lost 6 bases and 2 bases, in that order; junction bases with no gene match: 6. Per germline, CDR1 SNHLY and CDR2 FYNNEI. The CDR3 is made up of 14 amino acids.

This clonotype was counted between two and nine times. V and J are TRBV2 and TRBJ2-4; D uncertain. The CDR3 length is 12 residues. The germline V gene has CDR1 SNHLY and CDR2 FYNNEI. The V end lost 3 bases, the J end lost 7 bases, and 7 bases lay between the germline ends. The CDR3 reads CASSDLWNIQYF. CDR3 nucleotide sequence: TGTGCCAGCAGTGATTTATGGAACATTCAGTACTTC. Drawing the rest from reference TRBV2 and TRBJ2-4, the complete variable domain is EPEVTQTPSHQVTQMGQEVILRCVPISNHLYFYWYRQILGQKVEFLVSFYNNEISEKSEIFDDQFSVERPDGSNFTLKIRSTKLEDSAMYFCASSDLWNIQYFGAGTRLSVL.

In this sample, this clonotype turned up a few times. V and J are TRBV14 and TRBJ2-7, with 9 bases fitting TRBD2. The ends lost 2 bases at V and 3 bases at J; junction bases unmatched: 17. The CDR3 totals 19 residues. The germline gives CDR1 SGHDN, CDR2 FVKESK. The CDR3 is CASSQIGGLSRAGGYEQYF. The CDR3 DNA follows: TGTGCCAGCAGCCAAATAGGGGGCCTGTCCAGAGCGGGAGGCTACGAGCAGTACTTC. Drawing the rest from reference TRBV14 and TRBJ2-7, the complete variable domain is EAGVTQFPSHSVIEKGQTVTLRCDPISGHDNLYWYRRVMGKEIKFLLHFVKESKQDESGMPNNRFLAERTGGTYSTLKVQPAELEDSGVYFCASSQIGGLSRAGGYEQYFGPGTRLTVT.

Many counts were recorded for this clonotype. CDR3 region: CASRRTGTYEQYF. CDR3 in DNA: TGTGCCAGCAGAAGGACAGGGACCTACGAGCAGTACTTC. This chain joins TRBV28 and TRBJ2-7; 8 nucleotides align to TRBD1. V dropped 6 bases and J dropped 2; count of bases not matched to a gene: 3. The CDR3 has 13 amino acids. CDR1 and CDR2 from the germline V gene are MDHEN and SYDVKM.

This clonotype occurred many times. The V call is TRBV7-9, the J call TRBJ2-1; D possibly corresponds to TRBD1 (6 bases). Trimming shortened V by 1 base and J by 7 bases, and 11 bases separated the two germline ends. Per the germline V gene, CDR1 is SEHNR and CDR2 is FQNEAQ (reference sequence). The CDR3 contains 14 residues. The CDR3 region is CASSLGGRTNEQFF. CDR3 coding DNA: TGTGCCAGCAGCTTAGGGGGGCGGACGAATGAGCAGTTCTTC.

The chain recombines TRBV6-1 with TRBJ2-2; possible D gene TRBD2, 7 bases. Germline V CDR1 and CDR2: MNHNS, SASEGT. V gave up 5 bases and J gave up 6 bases, with 10 bases separating them. The CDR3 is 13 amino acids. The CDR3 DNA is TGTGCCAGCAGTAGGGGGGGGGCCGGGGAGCTGTTTTTT. Translated, it gives CASSRGGAGELFF.

V usage is TRBV5-1 and J usage is TRBJ2-1, with 11 bases fitting TRBD1. The CDR3 extends over 16 amino acids. V was pared by 0 bases and J by 3 bases, with 2 bases of the junction left unmatched. Germline V gene lookup returns CDR1 SGHRS and CDR2 YFSETQ. The CDR3 DNA sequence: TGCGCCAGCAGCTTGGCCGGGACAGGGGGCTACAATGAGCAGTTCTTC. It codes for CASSLAGTGGYNEQFF.